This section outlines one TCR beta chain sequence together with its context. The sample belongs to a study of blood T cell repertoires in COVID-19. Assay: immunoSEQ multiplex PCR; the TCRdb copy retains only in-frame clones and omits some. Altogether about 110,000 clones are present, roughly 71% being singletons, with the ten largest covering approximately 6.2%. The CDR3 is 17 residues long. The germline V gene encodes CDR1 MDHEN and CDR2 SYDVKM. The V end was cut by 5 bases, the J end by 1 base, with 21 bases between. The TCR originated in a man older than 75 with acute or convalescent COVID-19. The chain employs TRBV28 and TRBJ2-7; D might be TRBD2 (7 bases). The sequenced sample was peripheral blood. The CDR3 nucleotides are TGTGCCAGCAGTCAACCCCGGGGGGCCCTAGTTTCCTACGAGCAGTACTTC. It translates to CASSQPRGALVSYEQYF. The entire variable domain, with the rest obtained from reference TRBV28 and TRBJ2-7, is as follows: DVKVTQSSRYLVKRTGEKVFLECVQDMDHENMFWYRQDPGLGLRLIYFSYDVKMKEKGDIPEGYSVSREKKERFSLILESASTNQTSMYLCASSQPRGALVSYEQYFGPGTRLTVT.